Below are 2 T cell receptor beta chains sequenced from a single sample in a study of blood T cell repertoires in COVID-19. Measured with immunoSEQ multiplex PCR; TCRdb has only the in-frame clones, and not every one. The sample has tens of thousands of clones; 86% are singletons. The sample comprised peripheral blood. The receptors were gathered from a man between 50 and 59 years old with active COVID-19.

The V and J genes are TRBV19 and TRBJ2-1; a possible D gene is TRBD1 (6 bases). The CDR3 is 15 amino acids. V lost 3 bases and J 6 bases, leaving 15 bases between the germline ends. Germline V CDR1 and CDR2: LNHDA, SQIVND (reference sequence). CDR3 nucleotide sequence: TGTGCCAGTAGTATGGGGACATATCCTCGCAATGAGCAGTTCTTC. Translating it yields CASSMGTYPRNEQFF.

This chain uses TRBV6-1 with TRBJ1-4; D gene ambiguous. The CDR3 is made up of 14 amino acids. Germline assignment: CDR1 MNHNS and CDR2 SASEGT. V lost 1 base and J lost 9, with 12 bases in between. The CDR3 sequence is CASSEVEKPQKLFF. In DNA form, the CDR3 reads TGTGCCAGCAGTGAAGTTGAGAAACCACAAAAACTGTTTTTT.